These 16 T cell receptor beta chains share one sample of origin, sequenced in a study of T-cell reconstitution after alpha-beta-depleted transplantation in children. Preparation of the TCRbeta library involved a method that used unique molecular identifiers. MiXCR, run by TCRdb on the PCR reads, gives a single entry per CDR3 protein. The sample lists 130,000 to 150,000 distinct CDR3 sequences, more than 8% occurring once. The specimen was PBMCs, mostly from graft donor cells, collected 180 days after TCRalphabeta/CD19-depleted stem cell transplant. These receptors all stem from a female patient between 2 and 10 years old who had a stem cell transplant for congenital amegakaryocytic thrombocytopenia, so the T cells may come from the graft donor.

This clonotype appeared a few times. Here the CDR3 reads CASQHTSDNEQFF. As DNA, the CDR3 is TGTGCCAGTCAACATACTAGCGACAATGAGCAGTTCTTC. The chain couples TRBV28 to TRBJ2-1; 7 bases are a match to TRBD2. The CDR3 covers 13 residues. Germline assignment: CDR1 MDHEN and CDR2 SYDVKM. Losses at the gene ends were 9 bases for V and 5 bases for J; bases not matched to a gene: 7.

This clonotype was observed at least ten times. CDR3 DNA: TGTGCCAGCAGCCCCGGTCGCCAGGGGAAAGAGACCCAGTACTTC. This translates into CASSPGRQGKETQYF. The genes are TRBV7-8 and TRBJ2-5; TRBD1 is a possible D gene (6 bases). Trimming removed 5 bases from V and 3 bases from J, with 16 bases in between. From germline, CDR1 is SGHVS and CDR2 FQNEAQ. This CDR3 spans 15 amino acids.

This sequence joins TRBV12-3 or TRBV12-4 and TRBJ2-5, with D tentatively TRBD1 or TRBD2 (5 bases each). This CDR3 has 15 amino acids. The V end lost 3 bases, the J end lost 2 bases, and 13 bases lay between the germline ends. In DNA form, the CDR3 reads TGTGCCAGCAGTTTTGCCGGGACGCTTCAAGAGACCCAGTACTTC. Encoded protein: CASSFAGTLQETQYF.

The chain has TRBV5-1 and TRBJ1-1; TRBD1 matches 9 bases. Germline V CDR1 and CDR2: SGHRS, YFSETQ. With 4 bases clipped from V and 3 bases from J, the junction kept 4 bases outside the gene matches. The CDR3 is 14 amino acids. CDR3 in amino acids: CASSTGQGYTEAFF. DNA of the CDR3: TGCGCCAGCAGCACCGGACAGGGGTACACTGAAGCTTTCTTT.

The V and J genes are TRBV10-3 and TRBJ2-3; TRBD2 aligns across 9 bases. The trim removed 3 bases at V and 2 bases at J, leaving 6 bases unmatched. Germline CDR1 and CDR2: ENHRY and SYGVKD. The CDR3 is 16 residues long. CDR3 DNA sequence: TGTGCCATCAGTGATCCGGGACTAGCAGACACAGATACGCAGTATTTT. This gives the protein CAISDPGLADTDTQYF.

This sequence joins TRBV12-3 or TRBV12-4 and TRBJ2-2, with no clear D. Trimming took off 6 bases at V and 5 bases at J, with 13 bases between the two ends. The CDR3 totals 14 residues. CDR3 sequence (DNA): TGTGCCAGCAGCTTCGAATCCAAGACCGGGGAGCTGTTTTTT. Protein: CASSFESKTGELFF.

This clonotype occurred many times. CDR3 DNA: TGCGCCAGCAGCGCACCTTTAGCGGGAGGCGGCAATGAGCAGTTCTTC. Its protein is CASSAPLAGGGNEQFF. This chain connects TRBV4-1 to TRBJ2-1, with 10 bases identical to TRBD2. The CDR3 sequence is 16 residues long. J lost 6 bases, V lost 5 bases, and 10 bases had no gene match. Germline CDR1 MGHRA, CDR2 YSYEKL.

This clonotype was observed a handful of times. The rearrangement uses TRBV7-2 and TRBJ2-1; 8 positions agree with TRBD2. The V gene end was trimmed by 5 bases and the J gene end by 2 bases; junction bases not matched to a gene: 8. Germline V gene lookup returns CDR1 SGHTA and CDR2 FQGNSA. The CDR3 loop spans 16 amino acids. CDR3 DNA: TGTGCCAGCAGCAGCGGGAGTATGCCTACCTACAATGAGCAGTTCTTC. It specifies CASSSGSMPTYNEQFF. Using reference TRBV7-2 and TRBJ2-1 for the parts outside the CDR3, the full variable domain is GAGVSQSPSNKVTEKGKDVELRCDPISGHTALYWYRQSLGQGLEFLIYFQGNSAPDKSGLPSDRFSAERTGGSVSTLTIQRTQQEDSAVYLCASSSGSMPTYNEQFFGPGTRLTVL.

This clonotype was observed a handful of times. The genes are TRBV2 and TRBJ2-2, with 7 bases that match TRBD1. Germline V gives CDR1 SNHLY, CDR2 FYNNEI. The CDR3 runs 13 residues. The junction had 3 bases not matched to a gene; V was cut back by 6 bases and J by 5 bases. CDR3 coding DNA: TGTGCCAGCAGACAGACAGGGACCGGGGAGCTGTTTTTT. As protein: CASRQTGTGELFF.

This clonotype was detected ten times or more. The chain combines TRBV3-1 with TRBJ2-3, with 13 bases fitting TRBD2. The CDR3 sequence is 17 residues long. V dropped 1 base and J dropped 4; count of bases not matched to a gene: 5. Germline CDR1 reads LGHDT; CDR2 reads YNNKEL (reference sequence). The CDR3 sequence: CASSQVGGLAGPDTQYF. In DNA form, the CDR3 reads TGTGCCAGCAGCCAAGTCGGGGGACTAGCGGGACCAGATACGCAGTATTTT.

In its sample, this clonotype was seen many times. The chain uses TRBV5-6 and TRBJ2-1; D remains unclear. CDR1 and CDR2 (germline): SGHDT, YYEEEE. This CDR3 has 15 amino acids. V lost 0 bases and J lost 4, with 11 bases in between. CDR3: CASSLVSGKYNEQFF. The CDR3 DNA sequence: TGTGCCAGCAGCTTGGTGTCAGGAAAATACAATGAGCAGTTCTTC. The entire variable domain, with the rest obtained from reference TRBV5-6 and TRBJ2-1, is as follows: DAGVTQSPTHLIKTRGQQVTLRCSPKSGHDTVSWYQQALGQGPQFIFQYYEEEERQRGNFPDRFSGHQFPNYSSELNVNALLLGDSALYLCASSLVSGKYNEQFFGPGTRLTVL.

This clonotype occurred many times. V is TRBV5-1 and J is TRBJ2-5; D may be TRBD1 (5 bases). Trimming stripped 6 bases from V and 5 bases from J, with 17 bases between. Germline V CDR1 and CDR2: SGHRS, YFSETQ. This CDR3 is 14 amino acids long. The CDR3, as DNA: TGCGCCAGCAAGGACGGGCAGGGCTGGGAGACCCAGTACTTC. Protein product: CASKDGQGWETQYF.

The chain carries TRBV20-1 and TRBJ2-1, with 8 bases fitting TRBD2. V lost 3 bases to trimming and J lost 2 bases; unmatched junction nucleotides: 3. This CDR3 has 14 residues. Germline-derived CDR1 and CDR2 are DFQATT and SNEGSKA (reference sequence). The CDR3 protein is CSASWGLAYNEQFF. In nucleotides, the CDR3 is TGCAGTGCTAGTTGGGGACTAGCCTACAATGAGCAGTTCTTC.

This clonotype appeared many times. DNA for the CDR3: TGCAGTGCTAGTGGTGGGCTAGCGGGAGATGGGCAGTTCTTC. Translation gives CSASGGLAGDGQFF. The rearrangement uses TRBV20-1 and TRBJ2-1; 10 bases line up with TRBD2. Germline values: CDR1 DFQATT, CDR2 SNEGSKA (reference sequence). J was trimmed by 12 bases and V by 3 bases; bases with no gene match: 11. CDR3 length: 14 amino acids.

This clonotype showed up many times. The chain carries TRBV20-1 and TRBJ2-3, with 9 bases identical to TRBD1. Trimming removed 0 bases from V and 6 bases from J; junction bases left unmatched: 10. Germline-derived CDR1 and CDR2 are DFQATT and SNEGSKA (reference sequence). The CDR3 is 16 residues long. The chain's CDR3 is CSAREARTGALDTQYF. The CDR3 bases are TGCAGTGCTAGAGAAGCACGGACAGGGGCTTTGGATACGCAGTATTTT.

Many counts were recorded for this clonotype. The gene calls are TRBV10-3 and TRBJ2-5; 8 bases are a match to TRBD1. The CDR3 has 13 residues. Germline lookup yields CDR1 ENHRY and CDR2 SYGVKD. Unmatched junction bases numbered 5, after V lost 6 bases and J lost 5 bases. This chain's CDR3 is CAISQRQGETQYF. DNA for the CDR3: TGTGCCATCAGCCAAAGACAGGGGGAGACCCAGTACTTC.